Below are 32 T cell receptor beta chains sequenced from a single sample in a study of cytomegalovirus exposure and HLA in healthy donors. The PCR had 60 Vbeta and 13 Jbeta primers. Sequencing used immunoSEQ multiplex PCR; TCRdb keeps in-frame clones, though not all of them. The sample has 75,000 to 100,000 clones, approximately 79% seen once; the top ten hold roughly 1.8%. The sample taken for sequencing was PBMCs. The receptor set was obtained from a male donor in good health and CMV-seronegative.

This chain joins TRBV18 and TRBJ1-1; possible D gene TRBD1, 6 bases. CDR1 and CDR2 from the germline V gene are KGHSH and LQKENI. This CDR3 contains 16 residues. The ends were cut back, 5 bases at V and 3 bases at J, with 19 bases in the middle. In nucleotides, the CDR3 is TGTGCCAGCTCAGCAGGAAAGACAGGATCGGACACTGAAGCTTTCTTT. It is translated as CASSAGKTGSDTEAFF. The variable domain in full, with the rest retrieved from reference TRBV18 and TRBJ1-1, is NAGVMQNPRHLVRRRGQEARLRCSPMKGHSHVYWYRQLPEEGLKFMVYLQKENIIDESGMPKERFSAEFPKEGPSILRIQQVVRGDSAAYFCASSAGKTGSDTEAFFGQGTRLTVV.

This clone was observed once. This chain joins TRBV28 and TRBJ1-1; D uncertain. From germline, CDR1 is MDHEN and CDR2 SYDVKM. The length of the CDR3 is 16 residues. V lost 2 bases and J lost 1, with 14 bases in between. CDR3 in DNA: TGTGCCAGCAGTTTAACGGCCGCGGTCCCGAACACTGAAGCTTTCTTT. It codes for CASSLTAAVPNTEAFF. The full variable domain, in which reference TRBV28 and TRBJ1-1 provide the parts outside the CDR3, is DVKVTQSSRYLVKRTGEKVFLECVQDMDHENMFWYRQDPGLGLRLIYFSYDVKMKEKGDIPEGYSVSREKKERFSLILESASTNQTSMYLCASSLTAAVPNTEAFFGQGTRLTVV.

The chain uses TRBV6-4 and TRBJ1-1; the D gene is possibly TRBD1 (6 bases). Trimming removed 5 bases from V and 5 bases from J, with 15 bases in between. Germline CDR1 MRHNA, CDR2 SNTAGT. The CDR3 consists of 14 residues. In DNA, the CDR3 is TGTGCCAGCAGTATATCACAGGGAGCAACTGAAGCTTTCTTT. Translated: CASSISQGATEAFF.

The chain has TRBV6-1 and TRBJ2-5, with D possibly being TRBD1 (6 bases). V was cut by 5 bases and J by 4 bases, with 14 bases left in between. CDR3 length: 14 residues. Germline V lookup: CDR1 MNHNS, CDR2 SASEGT. The CDR3 bases are TGTGCCAGCAGTTCGTGGACAGCCCCAGAGACCCAGTACTTC. Amino acid sequence: CASSSWTAPETQYF.

This rearrangement joins TRBV27 to TRBJ1-2, with D tentatively TRBD1 (6 bases). This CDR3 spans 13 amino acids. Per germline, CDR1 MNHEY and CDR2 SMNVEV (reference sequence). Trimming took 6 bases from V and 8 from J, leaving 16 bases between them. The chain's CDR3 is CASSTNRVAGYTF. The CDR3, as DNA: TGTGCCAGCAGCACTAACAGGGTAGCGGGCTACACCTTC.

CDR3 bases: TGTGCCAGCAGTTTAGGGCAGGGGGCCTACGAGCAGTACTTC. Translation gives CASSLGQGAYEQYF. This chain links TRBV28 with TRBJ2-7; 7 nucleotides align to TRBD1. The CDR3 spans 14 residues. The V segment lost 2 bases and the J segment 2 bases; nucleotides outside the gene matches: 3. From germline, CDR1 is MDHEN and CDR2 SYDVKM.

This chain joins TRBV7-3 and TRBJ2-3, with TRBD2 matching over 8 bases. CDR3 length: 15 residues. With 4 bases clipped from V and 2 bases from J, the junction kept 5 bases outside the gene matches. Germline CDR1 is SGHTA and CDR2 is FQGTGA. In nucleotides, the CDR3 is TGTGCCAGCAGCTCTGTAGCGGGAACCACAGATACGCAGTATTTT. It encodes CASSSVAGTTDTQYF.

This sequence joins TRBV27 and TRBJ1-2, with 10 bases lining up with TRBD1. V was clipped by 5 bases and J by 7 bases; unmatched bases: 10. Germline V lookup: CDR1 MNHEY, CDR2 SMNVEV (reference sequence). This CDR3 has 15 residues. CDR3 nucleotide sequence: TGTGCCAGCAGTGGGACAGGGGTGCCCAAATTTGGCTACACCTTC. It specifies CASSGTGVPKFGYTF.

J is TRBJ2-7 and V is TRBV7-8; 9 nucleotides line up with TRBD2. The CDR3 runs to 17 residues. V gave up 5 bases and J gave up 6 bases; unmatched junction bases: 17. Germline values: CDR1 SGHVS, CDR2 FQNEAQ. The CDR3 is CASSTRRLGSGSAEQYF. DNA of the CDR3: TGTGCCAGCAGCACCCGAAGGTTGGGTAGCGGGAGCGCCGAGCAGTACTTC.

This chain joins TRBV7-3 and TRBJ1-1; D is possibly TRBD1 (6 bases). Trimming shortened V by 5 bases and J by 0 bases, and 16 bases separated the two germline ends. The CDR3 length is 16 residues. CDR1 SGHTA and CDR2 FQGTGA come from the germline V gene. Here the CDR3 DNA reads TGTGCCAGCAGCAACCATCCGGGACAAATGAACACTGAAGCTTTCTTT. Encoded protein: CASSNHPGQMNTEAFF.

This chain links TRBV7-2 with TRBJ1-5; D is undetermined. The CDR3 length is 12 residues. Trimming took off 4 bases at V and 10 bases at J, with 11 bases between the two ends. Germline CDR1 is SGHTA and CDR2 is FQGNSA. The CDR3 here is CASSSGNFPQHF. Here the CDR3 DNA reads TGTGCCAGCAGCTCCGGGAATTTTCCCCAGCATTTT.

The chain employs TRBV6-5 and TRBJ2-7, with TRBD1 matching over 7 bases. Germline loops: CDR1 MNHEY, CDR2 SVGAGI. Unmatched junction bases numbered 5, after V lost 6 bases and J lost 3 bases. The CDR3 is 13 amino acids. The CDR3 DNA is TGTGCCAGCAGAAAGACAGGGTACTACGAGCAGTACTTC. This gives the protein CASRKTGYYEQYF.

The chain has TRBV5-1 and TRBJ1-1, with D possibly TRBD1 on 6 matching bases. The CDR3 consists of 14 residues. The germline CDR1 and CDR2 sequences are SGHRS and YFSETQ. Deletions cut 2 bases from V and 5 bases from J, with 13 bases between. The CDR3 reads CASSFTGWGTEAFF. CDR3 coding DNA: TGCGCCAGCAGCTTTACAGGGTGGGGGACTGAAGCTTTCTTT.

The gene calls are TRBV7-2 and TRBJ2-7; 7 bases map to TRBD2. There are 16 residues in the CDR3. Germline-derived CDR1 and CDR2 are SGHTA and FQGNSA. The V gene end was trimmed by 5 bases and the J gene end by 7 bases; junction bases not matched to a gene: 17. The CDR3 DNA is TGTGCCAGCAGCCCGTTGACGGGACGCCTGGGGGGGGAGCAGTACTTC. Translating it yields CASSPLTGRLGGEQYF.

This clone has a handful of counts. The chain uses TRBV9 and TRBJ2-7, with 7 bases aligning to TRBD2. Trimming cost V 3 bases and J 1 base; bases outside gene matches: 10. The CDR3 has 16 residues. In germline, CDR1 is SGDLS, CDR2 YYNGEE. CDR3 nucleotide sequence: TGTGCCAGCAGCGCAGAAAGACTAGCAGAATCCTACGAGCAGTACTTC. Its translation is CASSAERLAESYEQYF. Full variable domain (missing parts from reference TRBV9 and TRBJ2-7): DSGVTQTPKHLITATGQRVTLRCSPRSGDLSVYWYQQSLDQGLQFLIQYYNGEERAKGNILERFSAQQFPDLHSELNLSSLELGDSALYFCASSAERLAESYEQYFGPGTRLTVT.

V and J are TRBV6-5 and TRBJ1-5, with D perhaps matching TRBD1 (6 bases). CDR1 and CDR2 from the germline V gene are MNHEY and SVGAGI. V shed 6 bases and J shed 4 bases, with 16 bases lying between them. The CDR3 is 15 amino acids. The CDR3 loop reads CASSLSGGRNQPQHF. CDR3 nucleotide sequence: TGTGCCAGCAGCCTCAGCGGGGGCAGGAATCAGCCCCAGCATTTT.

The chain carries TRBV5-1 and TRBJ1-3, with D uncertain. V lost 1 base and J 0 bases, leaving 8 bases between the germline ends. Germline assignment: CDR1 SGHRS and CDR2 YFSETQ. The CDR3 loop spans 15 amino acids. The CDR3 region has the DNA TGCGCCAGCAGCTTGCTTCCGTCCTCTGGAAACACCATATATTTT. Its protein is CASSLLPSSGNTIYF.

This rearrangement joins TRBV28 to TRBJ1-2; 8 bases are shared with TRBD1. CDR3 length equals 14 residues. CDR1 is MDHEN and CDR2 is SYDVKM in the germline V gene. V dropped 5 bases and J dropped 6; count of bases not matched to a gene: 8. For the CDR3, the DNA is TGTGCCAGCAGTACCCAGACAGGGGCGAATGGCTACACCTTC. Translation: CASSTQTGANGYTF.

This clone was detected only a few times. This rearrangement joins TRBV6-5 to TRBJ2-7; 9 nucleotides agree with TRBD1. CDR3 length: 14 residues. Germline-derived CDR1 and CDR2 are MNHEY and SVGAGI. V dropped 2 bases and J dropped 6; count of bases not matched to a gene: 5. The DNA of the CDR3 is TGTGCCAGCAGTTACCAGGACAGGGGTAGCGAGCAGTACTTC. Translating gives CASSYQDRGSEQYF.

The chain joins TRBV7-3 to TRBJ2-1, with unresolved D. Germline V gene lookup returns CDR1 SGHTA and CDR2 FQGTGA. This CDR3 contains 13 residues. The germline V and J ends were trimmed by 1 base and 7 bases, with 8 bases remaining between them. CDR3 region: CASSLIVGNEQFF. The CDR3 coding sequence is TGTGCCAGCAGCTTAATTGTCGGGAATGAGCAGTTCTTC.

The V and J genes are TRBV4-1 and TRBJ2-5; 10 bases match TRBD1. Trimming took 1 base from V and 4 from J; bases not matched to a gene: 6. The CDR3 sequence is 16 residues long. CDR1 MGHRA and CDR2 YSYEKL come from the germline V gene. The CDR3, as DNA: TGCGCCAGCAGCCAAGCCGGGACAGGGGAGGCAGAGACCCAGTACTTC. Translated: CASSQAGTGEAETQYF.

This sequence joins TRBV11-2 and TRBJ1-1, with D possibly TRBD1 on 5 matching bases. The V end was cut by 0 bases, the J end by 0 bases, with 5 bases between. The germline V gene encodes CDR1 SGHAT and CDR2 FQNNGV. The length of the CDR3 is 14 residues. CDR3 nucleotides: TGTGCCAGCAGCTTAGACAGGGTGAACACTGAAGCTTTCTTT. Amino acids: CASSLDRVNTEAFF.

This clone was picked up a small number of times. V gene TRBV6-1 combines with J gene TRBJ1-4; 8 positions agree with TRBD1. Trimming cost V 3 bases and J 8 bases; bases outside gene matches: 5. Germline loops: CDR1 MNHNS, CDR2 SASEGT. The CDR3 is 14 residues long. The CDR3 DNA sequence: TGTGCCAGCAGTGATCGGACAGGGAGCGAAAAACTGTTTTTT. Protein product: CASSDRTGSEKLFF.

This chain connects TRBV10-1 to TRBJ1-5, with D possibly TRBD1 on 6 matching bases. The ends were cut back, 11 bases at V and 1 base at J, with 9 bases in the middle. Germline CDR1 WNHNN, CDR2 SYGVQD (reference sequence). The CDR3 is made up of 12 amino acids. The CDR3 sequence: CAAQGSNQPQHF. The CDR3 nucleotides are TGCGCCGCACAGGGAAGCAATCAGCCCCAGCATTTT.

The CDR3 DNA sequence: TGTGCCAGCAGTTACTCGAGCGGAACCTACAATGAGCAGTTCTTC. Translating gives CASSYSSGTYNEQFF. V is TRBV6-6 and J is TRBJ2-1, with D maybe TRBD2 (5 bases). Germline V gene data show CDR1 as MNHNY and CDR2 as SVGAGI (reference sequence). Trimming took 0 bases from V and 2 from J, leaving 8 bases between them. The CDR3 totals 15 residues.

This clone turned up a few times. The chain couples TRBV6-4 to TRBJ2-3; TRBD2 matches at 8 bases. The germline CDR1 and CDR2 sequences are MRHNA and SNTAGT. V was clipped by 5 bases and J by 6 bases; unmatched bases: 7. The length of the CDR3 is 14 residues. In DNA form, the CDR3 reads TGTGCCAGCAGTTCTTTTGCGGGAGGCGATACGCAGTATTTT. It translates to CASSSFAGGDTQYF.

This clone occurred a few times. V is TRBV9 and J is TRBJ2-7, with TRBD2 identical over 7 bases. V shed 2 bases, J shed 1 base, and the junction held 3 bases outside the gene matches. Germline V CDR1 and CDR2: SGDLS, YYNGEE. The length of the CDR3 is 14 residues. CDR3 protein: CASSVGEGSYEQYF. DNA of the CDR3: TGTGCCAGCAGCGTCGGGGAGGGGTCCTACGAGCAGTACTTC.

This chain links TRBV7-3 with TRBJ2-5; 7 nucleotides match TRBD2. V lost 8 bases and J lost 4; bases outside the gene matches: 1. The CDR3 is made up of 11 amino acids. Germline V lookup: CDR1 SGHTA, CDR2 FQGTGA. CDR3: CASSGGETQYF. In DNA, the CDR3 is TGTGCCAGCTCGGGGGGAGAGACCCAGTACTTC.

The chain employs TRBV5-4 and TRBJ1-2; tentatively, D is TRBD1 (6 bases). From germline, CDR1 is SGHNT and CDR2 YYREEE (reference sequence). V lost 1 base and J 2 bases, leaving 21 bases between the germline ends. CDR3 length: 18 residues. The CDR3 region is CASSLLGGQGLRNYGYTF. DNA for the CDR3: TGTGCCAGCAGCTTGCTGGGGGGGCAGGGGTTACGCAACTATGGCTACACCTTC. Full variable domain (remainder filled in from reference TRBV5-4 and TRBJ1-2): ETGVTQSPTHLIKTRGQQVTLRCSSQSGHNTVSWYQQALGQGPQFIFQYYREEENGRGNFPPRFSGLQFPNYSSELNVNALELDDSALYLCASSLLGGQGLRNYGYTFGSGTRLTVV.

This clone was seen more than once but under ten times. The rearrangement links TRBV7-3 to TRBJ1-1; a weak D match, TRBD1 (6 bases). Trimming cost V 4 bases and J 1 base, with 16 bases left between them. CDR3 length equals 16 residues. Per the germline V gene, CDR1 is SGHTA and CDR2 is FQGTGA. Here the CDR3 DNA reads TGTGCCAGCAGCTCGCTTATGGACAGCCAGAACACTGAAGCTTTCTTT. This translates into CASSSLMDSQNTEAFF.

V is TRBV7-9 and J is TRBJ2-7; the D gene is possibly TRBD2 (6 bases). This CDR3 has 14 amino acids. The V gene's germline CDR1 is SEHNR and CDR2 FQNEAQ (reference sequence). Between the trimmed V and J ends, which lost 0 bases and 2 bases, there was a span of 8 bases. The CDR3 sequence: CASSLAERAYEQYF. The CDR3, as DNA: TGTGCCAGCAGCTTAGCTGAGCGGGCCTACGAGCAGTACTTC.

This sequence joins TRBV5-1 and TRBJ2-7; D is perhaps TRBD2 (5 bases). The CDR3 spans 15 residues. Trimming stripped 4 bases from V and 0 bases from J, with 14 bases between. Germline assignment: CDR1 SGHRS and CDR2 YFSETQ. The CDR3 here is CASSPGTLVSYEQYF. The CDR3 region has the DNA TGCGCCAGCAGCCCGGGAACACTGGTCTCCTACGAGCAGTACTTC.